This entry features one T cell receptor (beta chain) sequence. Its antigen is not identified. The sample is drawn from a study of beta chain features in type 1 diabetes. Study overall: When patients were set against healthy donors, age, gender and cell yields were similar.

V was trimmed by 2 bases and J by 0 bases, leaving 13 bases between them. This CDR3 is built from 16 residues. CDR1 and CDR2 (germline): SNHLY, FYNNEI. Sequenced material consisted of expressed TCRB transcripts (all of the isolated RNA was reverse transcribed). The average read count of naive, central memory and regulatory T cell samples was approximately 3.9 million. Produced via immunoSEQ multiplex PCR; TCRdb's table is partial and in-frame only. This table holds approximately 200,000 clones, 9.6% found once. Study findings and constraints: Naive, central memory and regulatory TCRB repertoires appeared more similar among patients than healthy donors. Type 1 diabetes patients had TCRB CDR3s that were shorter (moderately but significantly so) in all four CD4+ subsets.

Sequencing was done on a sample of naive CD4+ T cells from blood. This sequence was found in a woman aged 18-30 years in good health. V is TRBV2 and J is TRBJ1-2, with D unresolved. The CDR3 region is CASSEKRVPANYGYTF. CDR3 sequence (DNA): TGTGCCAGCAGTGAAAAGAGGGTCCCAGCTAACTATGGCTACACCTTC.